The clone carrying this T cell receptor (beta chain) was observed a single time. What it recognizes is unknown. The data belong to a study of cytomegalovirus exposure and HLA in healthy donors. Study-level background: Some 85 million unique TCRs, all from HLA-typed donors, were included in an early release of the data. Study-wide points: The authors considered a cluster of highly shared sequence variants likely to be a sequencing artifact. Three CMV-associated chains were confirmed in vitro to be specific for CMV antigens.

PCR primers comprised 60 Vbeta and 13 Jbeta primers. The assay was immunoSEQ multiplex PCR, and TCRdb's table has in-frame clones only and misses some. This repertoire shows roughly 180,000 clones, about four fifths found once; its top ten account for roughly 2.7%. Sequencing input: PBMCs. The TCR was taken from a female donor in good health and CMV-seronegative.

The CDR3 loop is CASSLYRGNEQFF. The CDR3 bases are TGTGCCAGCAGCTTATACAGGGGGAATGAGCAGTTCTTC. The chain carries TRBV11-1 and TRBJ2-1; 8 bases align to TRBD1. Trimming took 2 bases from V and 7 from J; bases not matched to a gene: 1. CDR3 length: 13 residues. Germline V gene lookup returns CDR1 SGHAT and CDR2 FQDESV (reference sequence). Complete variable domain (other parts from reference TRBV11-1 and TRBJ2-1): EAEVAQSPRYKITEKSQAVAFWCDPISGHATLYWYRQILGQGPELLVQFQDESVVDDSQLPKDRFSAERLKGVDSTLKIQPAELGDSAMYLCASSLYRGNEQFFGPGTRLTVL.